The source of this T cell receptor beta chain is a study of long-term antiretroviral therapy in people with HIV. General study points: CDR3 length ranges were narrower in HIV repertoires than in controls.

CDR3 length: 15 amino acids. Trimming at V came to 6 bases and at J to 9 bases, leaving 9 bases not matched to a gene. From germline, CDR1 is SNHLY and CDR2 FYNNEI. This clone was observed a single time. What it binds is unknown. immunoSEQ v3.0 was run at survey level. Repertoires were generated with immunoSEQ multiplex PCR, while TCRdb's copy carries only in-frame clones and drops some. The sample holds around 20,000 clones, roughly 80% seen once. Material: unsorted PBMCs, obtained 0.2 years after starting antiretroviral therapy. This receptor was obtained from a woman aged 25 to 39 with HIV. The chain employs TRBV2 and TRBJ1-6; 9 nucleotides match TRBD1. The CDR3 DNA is TGTGCCAGCAGAGGATTACAGGGACAGGGTTCACCCCTCCACTTT. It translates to CASRGLQGQGSPLHF.